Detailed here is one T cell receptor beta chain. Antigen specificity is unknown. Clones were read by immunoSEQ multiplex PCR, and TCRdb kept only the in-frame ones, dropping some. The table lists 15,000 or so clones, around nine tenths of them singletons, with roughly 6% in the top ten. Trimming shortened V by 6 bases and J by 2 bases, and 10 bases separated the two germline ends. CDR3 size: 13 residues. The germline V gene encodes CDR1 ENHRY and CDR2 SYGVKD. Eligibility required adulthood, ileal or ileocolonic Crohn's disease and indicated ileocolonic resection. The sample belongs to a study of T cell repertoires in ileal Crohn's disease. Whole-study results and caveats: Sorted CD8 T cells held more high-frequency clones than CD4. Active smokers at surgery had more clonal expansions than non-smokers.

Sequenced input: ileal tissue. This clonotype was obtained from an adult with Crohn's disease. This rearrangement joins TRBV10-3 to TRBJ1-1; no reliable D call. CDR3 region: CAIRQDPNTEAFF. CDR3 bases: TGTGCCATCAGGCAGGATCCCAACACTGAAGCTTTCTTT.